This T cell receptor (beta chain) is from a study of radiotherapy plus CTLA-4 blockade in lung cancer. Study outcomes and limitations: Radiotherapy plus ipilimumab was followed by expansion in blood of tumor-derived TCR clones.

Per germline, CDR1 SNHLY and CDR2 FYNNEI. The V gene lost 5 bases and the J gene lost 2 bases, with 10 bases spanning the gap. The CDR3 is made up of 13 amino acids. Here immunoSEQ multiplex PCR was the method, and the copy in TCRdb shows in-frame clones only, minus some. Of 85,000 to 90,000 clones in the sample, around 87% were seen once. Ipilimumab-mediated CTLA-4 blockade plus focal radiation was given to patients having chemo-refractory metastatic non-small-cell lung cancer. Points on this clone: The target antigen is unknown.

V usage is TRBV2 and J usage is TRBJ2-7; tentative D call: TRBD2 (5 bases). The sequence derives from a human donor with non-small cell lung cancer that progressed on radiotherapy plus ipilimumab. The source was peripheral blood, collected from a patient treated with radiotherapy plus ipilimumab. The CDR3 DNA is TGTGCCAGCAGTCCCCAGAGGGCCTACGAGCAGTACTTC. It translates to CASSPQRAYEQYF.